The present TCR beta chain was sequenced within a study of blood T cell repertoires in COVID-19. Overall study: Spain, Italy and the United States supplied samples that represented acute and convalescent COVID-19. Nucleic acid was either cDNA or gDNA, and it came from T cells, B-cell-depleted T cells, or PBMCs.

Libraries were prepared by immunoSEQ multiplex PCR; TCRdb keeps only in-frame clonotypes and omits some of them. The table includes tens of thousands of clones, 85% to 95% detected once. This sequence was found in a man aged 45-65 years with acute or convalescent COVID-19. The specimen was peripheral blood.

The CDR3 reads CASSLVLGTGKEKLFF. The DNA for the CDR3 is TGTGCCAGCAGTCTCGTTCTCGGGACAGGGAAGGAAAAACTGTTTTTT. V usage is TRBV27 and J usage is TRBJ1-4; the match to TRBD1 covers 9 bases. Trimming at V came to 5 bases and at J to 8 bases, leaving 12 bases not matched to a gene. Looked up from germline, CDR1 is MNHEY and CDR2 is SMNVEV (reference sequence). The CDR3 spans 16 residues. Full variable domain (remainder filled in from reference TRBV27 and TRBJ1-4): EAQVTQNPRYLITVTGKKLTVTCSQNMNHEYMSWYRQDPGLGLRQIYYSMNVEVTDKGDVPEGYKVSRKEKRNFPLILESPSPNQTSLYFCASSLVLGTGKEKLFFGSGTQLSVL.